This entry lists 7 T cell receptor beta chains sequenced from one sample in a study of T cells in Graves' hyperthyroidism and ophthalmopathy. RNA transcripts gave rise to amplified TCR beta CDR3 regions. The TCR CDR3 was amplified in a first-round RT-PCR using the HTBI primer set. One entry per CDR3 protein results from TCRdb running MiXCR on the multiplex PCR reads. The sample carries hundreds of thousands of distinct CDR3 sequences, about an eighth recorded once. Sequencing was performed on blood. The source of these receptors is a man in his forties or fifties with Graves' ophthalmopathy.

This rearrangement joins TRBV6-2 or TRBV6-3 to TRBJ2-3, with TRBD2 matching 7 bases. Looked up from germline, CDR1 is MNHEY and CDR2 is SVGEGT. The J segment lost 6 bases and the V segment lost 0 bases, leaving 6 bases of the junction unmatched. This CDR3 contains 15 residues. Here the CDR3 reads CASSYSAGDRDTQYF. CDR3 DNA: TGTGCCAGCAGTTACTCGGCGGGGGACCGGGATACGCAGTATTTT.

This clonotype was found once. The rearrangement joins TRBV28 to TRBJ2-5; 7 bases align to TRBD1. V lost 2 bases and J lost 7; bases outside the gene matches: 7. Germline V gives CDR1 MDHEN, CDR2 SYDVKM. This CDR3 has 14 residues. CDR3 in amino acids: CASSLEGGRGTQYF. CDR3 bases: TGTGCCAGCAGTTTAGAAGGGGGCAGGGGGACCCAGTACTTC.

The CDR3 DNA follows: TGTGCCAGTAAGGCGGCGGGAGTTGGCACAGATACGCAGTATTTT. Amino acids: CASKAAGVGTDTQYF. The V gene is TRBV19, the J gene TRBJ2-3; 7 bases fit TRBD2. CDR3 length equals 15 residues. J gave up 1 base and V 7 bases, and 8 bases lay outside the gene matches. Germline V lookup: CDR1 LNHDA, CDR2 SQIVND (reference sequence).

The sample holds many counts of this clonotype. The chain has TRBV11-2 and TRBJ1-5; 10 bases map to TRBD1. CDR1 and CDR2 (germline): SGHAT, FQNNGV. The CDR3 extends over 16 amino acids. V lost 5 bases, J lost 2 bases, and 6 bases stayed unmatched. CDR3 in amino acids: CASSPGTGVGNQPQHF. CDR3 in DNA: TGTGCCAGCAGCCCTGGGACAGGGGTAGGCAATCAGCCCCAGCATTTT.

The chain employs TRBV19 and TRBJ1-4, with 7 bases fitting TRBD1. CDR1 and CDR2 from the germline V gene are LNHDA and SQIVND (reference sequence). Unmatched junction bases numbered 11, after V lost 9 bases and J lost 4 bases. This CDR3 region has 15 residues. CDR3 nucleotide sequence: TGTGCCAGCATAGACCAACAGGGGATTAATGAAAAACTGTTTTTT. This sequence encodes CASIDQQGINEKLFF. The complete variable domain, with remaining parts taken from reference TRBV19 and TRBJ1-4, reads DGGITQSPKYLFRKEGQNVTLSCEQNLNHDAMYWYRQDPGQGLRLIYYSQIVNDFQKGDIAEGYSVSREKKESFPLTVTSAQKNPTAFYLCASIDQQGINEKLFFGSGTQLSVL.

This clonotype was recorded a few times. This chain joins TRBV4-2 and TRBJ1-1; D not resolved. The V gene lost 0 bases and the J gene lost 5 bases, with 13 bases spanning the gap. The CDR3 totals 15 residues. Germline CDR1 reads LGHNA; CDR2 reads YNFKEQ. The CDR3 is CASSQDSGAVTEAFF. The CDR3 nucleotides are TGTGCCAGCAGCCAAGATAGCGGTGCGGTGACTGAAGCTTTCTTT.

This clonotype was seen ten or more times. An end of the junction differs from the germline gene, which may be a read error. The chain couples TRBV6-2 or TRBV6-3 to TRBJ2-5; 7 positions match TRBD1. In germline, CDR1 is MNHEY, CDR2 SVGEGT. This CDR3 contains 12 residues. The CDR3, as DNA: TGTGCCAGCAGCAGAAAGGGACAGCAGTGGAACTTC. It is translated as CASSRKGQQWNF.